This T cell receptor (beta chain) was sequenced in a study of blood T cell repertoires in COVID-19. The CDR3 length is 15 residues. The J segment lost 6 bases and the V segment lost 4 bases, leaving 6 bases of the junction unmatched. Per germline, CDR1 SGHDT and CDR2 YYEEEE. Cohorts were assigned according to the clinical history that participants reported. Source study methods: For nucleated cells, counts were estimated from reference gene primer amplification. The protocol was immunoSEQ multiplex PCR, while the TCRdb copy is restricted to in-frame clones and leaves out a portion. V and J calls and clone size are those listed in that table; D and trimming were worked out from the DNA. The sample carries 210,000 or so clones, more than 80% recorded once.

This sequence was found in a man aged 60-69 years who had recovered from COVID-19. Sequencing input: PBMCs or T cells enriched from blood (not recorded which). This chain connects TRBV5-6 to TRBJ1-5, with 11 bases identical to TRBD1. The chain's CDR3 is CASSRDRGEVQPQHF. In DNA, the CDR3 is TGTGCCAGCAGCCGGGACAGGGGGGAAGTTCAGCCCCAGCATTTT.